The 27 T cell receptor beta chains in this list originate from one sample, sequenced in a study of long-term antiretroviral therapy in people with HIV. Researchers ran immunoSEQ v3.0 at survey level. Repertoires were generated with immunoSEQ multiplex PCR, while TCRdb's copy carries only in-frame clones and drops some. The table has approximately 20,000 clones, around four fifths seen once. The sequencing here drew on unsorted PBMCs, taken 0.5 years after starting antiretroviral therapy. These receptors were collected from a man in his late teens or twenties with HIV.

This chain uses TRBV11-1 with TRBJ1-1; no clear D. Germline values: CDR1 SGHAT, CDR2 FQDESV (reference sequence). The CDR3 loop spans 15 amino acids. V shed 5 bases and J shed 2 bases, with 15 bases lying between them. The CDR3 DNA follows: TGTGCCAGCAGCGCGGGCGGAGGAAAAAACACTGAAGCTTTCTTT. Translated: CASSAGGGKNTEAFF.

This clone was seen only once. V gene TRBV15 combines with J gene TRBJ1-1; D is ambiguous. The CDR3 has 15 residues. CDR1 and CDR2 from the germline V gene are LNHNV and YYDKDF (reference sequence). V was trimmed by 2 bases and J by 5 bases, leaving 15 bases between them. Here the CDR3 reads CATSRLPSGQTEAFF. In DNA form, the CDR3 reads TGTGCCACCAGCAGACTGCCCTCGGGTCAGACTGAAGCTTTCTTT. The whole variable domain, remainder taken from reference TRBV15 and TRBJ1-1, is DAMVIQNPRYQVTQFGKPVTLSCSQTLNHNVMYWYQQKSSQAPKLLFHYYDKDFNNEADTPDNFQSRRPNTSFCFLDIRSPGLGDTAMYLCATSRLPSGQTEAFFGQGTRLTVV.

The J gene is TRBJ1-5, the V gene TRBV7-7; TRBD1 might be the D (6 bases). The CDR3 runs to 15 residues. Germline V gives CDR1 SSHAT, CDR2 FNYEAQ (reference sequence). Trimming removed 5 bases from V and 1 base from J, with 12 bases in between. CDR3 sequence reads: CASSPTGWSNQPQHF. The CDR3 DNA follows: TGTGCCAGCAGCCCAACAGGGTGGAGCAATCAGCCCCAGCATTTT. Using reference TRBV7-7 and TRBJ1-5 for the parts outside the CDR3, the full variable domain is GAGVSQSPRYKVTKRGQDVTLRCDPISSHATLYWYQQALGQGPEFLTYFNYEAQPDKSGLPSDRFSAERPEGSISTLTIQRTEQRDSAMYRCASSPTGWSNQPQHFGDGTRLSIL.

This clone has more than one count but fewer than ten. The chain combines TRBV30 with TRBJ1-5; D call uncertain. V lost 3 bases, J lost 2 bases, and 14 bases lay in between. The CDR3 runs to 15 residues. Germline CDR1 and CDR2: GTSNPN and SVGIG (reference sequence). Written as DNA, the CDR3 is TGTGCCTGGAGCGCCGGACGGGTCCGCAATCAGCCCCAGCATTTT. This gives the protein CAWSAGRVRNQPQHF.

This rearrangement joins TRBV7-3 to TRBJ2-7; D unresolved. Trimming took 1 base from V and 4 from J, leaving 17 bases between them. The CDR3 covers 16 residues. Looked up from germline, CDR1 is SGHTA and CDR2 is FQGTGA. The CDR3, as DNA: TGTGCCAGCAGCTTAATTGGCACCTCACAGAATTACGAGCAGTACTTC. It encodes CASSLIGTSQNYEQYF.

The V call is TRBV2, the J call TRBJ2-2; 11 bases map to TRBD1. This CDR3 comprises 15 residues. In germline, CDR1 is SNHLY, CDR2 FYNNEI. V shed 6 bases, J shed 5 bases, and the junction held 5 bases outside the gene matches. Here the CDR3 reads CASRTDRGQTGELFF. The CDR3 nucleotides read TGTGCCAGCAGGACGGACAGGGGGCAAACCGGGGAGCTGTTTTTT.

The V and J genes are TRBV7-9 and TRBJ2-1; 8 positions agree with TRBD2. Trimming took 0 bases from V and 4 from J; bases not matched to a gene: 11. Germline CDR1 is SEHNR and CDR2 is FQNEAQ (reference sequence). The CDR3 totals 18 residues. Here the CDR3 reads CASSLARVGGRIYNEQFF. The CDR3 nucleotides are TGTGCCAGCAGCTTAGCTCGGGTTGGCGGGAGGATATACAATGAGCAGTTCTTC.

The rearrangement links TRBV19 to TRBJ2-1; 8 nucleotides align to TRBD2. J gave up 8 bases and V 6 bases, and 12 bases lay outside the gene matches. This CDR3 region has 15 residues. Germline CDR1 reads LNHDA; CDR2 reads SQIVND (reference sequence). The CDR3 sequence is CASSQGRGRLDEQFF. CDR3 nucleotides: TGTGCCAGTAGCCAGGGGCGCGGGAGGCTTGATGAGCAGTTCTTC.

There are a few counts of this clone. The V gene is TRBV5-1, the J gene TRBJ2-1, with 7 bases that match TRBD2. Germline CDR1 SGHRS, CDR2 YFSETQ. The ends lost 4 bases at V and 8 bases at J; junction bases unmatched: 9. This CDR3 spans 14 amino acids. The CDR3 bases are TGCGCCAGCAGCCCCTCGTGGGGGGGGTATGAGCAGTTCTTC. It is translated as CASSPSWGGYEQFF.

V is TRBV27 and J is TRBJ1-1; D remains unclear. Germline-derived CDR1 and CDR2 are MNHEY and SMNVEV (reference sequence). V was shortened by 6 bases and J by 6 bases, with 14 bases between the two germline ends. CDR3 length: 13 amino acids. For the CDR3, the DNA is TGTGCCAGCAGGATCGGAGCTTCCTCTGAAGCTTTCTTT. This translates into CASRIGASSEAFF.

This chain connects TRBV28 to TRBJ1-6; 7 nucleotides line up with TRBD1. The length of the CDR3 is 14 residues. Trimming took 6 bases from V and 7 from J; bases not matched to a gene: 6. Germline V CDR1 and CDR2: MDHEN, SYDVKM. This chain's CDR3 is CASSTGTANSPLHF. CDR3 sequence (DNA): TGTGCCAGCAGCACCGGGACAGCCAATTCACCCCTCCACTTT.

The chain employs TRBV7-2 and TRBJ2-7; 9 nucleotides line up with TRBD2. In germline, CDR1 is SGHTA, CDR2 FQGNSA. CDR3 length equals 15 residues. J lost 7 bases, V lost 2 bases, and 9 bases had no gene match. CDR3 sequence reads: CASSLLAGGPEEQYF. The CDR3, as DNA: TGTGCCAGCAGCTTACTGGCGGGGGGGCCGGAAGAGCAGTACTTC.

This rearrangement joins TRBV7-2 to TRBJ1-1; D gene unclear. Trimming pared 5 bases from V and 5 bases from J, leaving 9 bases between. The germline V gene has CDR1 SGHTA and CDR2 FQGNSA. The CDR3 contains 12 residues. The CDR3 DNA reads as TGTGCCAGCAGCCGGGGTTTTACTGAAGCTTTCTTT. Protein sequence: CASSRGFTEAFF.

With respect to this clone: A read error may produce the germline difference seen at one junction end. DNA of the CDR3: TGTGCCAGCAGCGCGTTGGACTGGTCGCCAGAGACGCAGTATTTT. Protein: CASSALDWSPETQYF. This rearrangement joins TRBV9 to TRBJ2-3, with D perhaps matching TRBD2 (5 bases). Germline CDR1 SGDLS, CDR2 YYNGEE. CDR3 length: 15 amino acids.

The chain uses TRBV18 and TRBJ2-5; 10 bases align to TRBD2. Germline V lookup: CDR1 KGHSH, CDR2 LQKENI. The CDR3 has 18 amino acids. J lost 2 bases, V lost 2 bases, and 11 bases had no gene match. CDR3 bases: TGTGCCAGCTCACCAGGATTAGCGGGGGGCCCACGTCAAGAGACCCAGTACTTC. This sequence encodes CASSPGLAGGPRQETQYF.

The chain combines TRBV30 with TRBJ1-1; unclear D gene. The germline gives CDR1 GTSNPN, CDR2 SVGIG (reference sequence). The CDR3 has 11 residues. V dropped 2 bases and J dropped 8 bases, with 9 bases sitting between them. The CDR3 nucleotides are TGTGCCTGGAGTCCCATTCGAGAAGCTTTCTTT. The encoded protein is CAWSPIREAFF. Drawing the rest from reference TRBV30 and TRBJ1-1, the complete variable domain is SQTIHQWPATLVQPVGSPLSLECTVEGTSNPNLYWYRQAAGRGLQLLFYSVGIGQISSEVPQNLSASRPQDRQFILSSKKLLLSDSGFYLCAWSPIREAFFGQGTRLTVV.

The chain carries TRBV6-5 and TRBJ1-5, with a possible D match to TRBD1 (5 bases). Germline loops: CDR1 MNHEY, CDR2 SVGAGI. The CDR3 sequence is 14 residues long. The V gene lost 6 bases and the J gene lost 4 bases, with 13 bases spanning the gap. The CDR3: CASRGPRVNQPQHF. The CDR3 nucleotides are TGTGCCAGCAGGGGACCCCGGGTAAATCAGCCCCAGCATTTT.

The rearrangement links TRBV9 to TRBJ1-6; no clear D gene. The CDR3 has 15 amino acids. Germline V gene lookup returns CDR1 SGDLS and CDR2 YYNGEE. V lost 0 bases to trimming and J lost 1 base, with 5 bases between them. The CDR3 bases are TGTGCCAGCAGCGTAGTCGGATCCTATAATTCACCCCTCCACTTT. Its translation: CASSVVGSYNSPLHF.

The chain carries TRBV6-6 and TRBJ1-6; 8 nucleotides match TRBD1. Per the germline V gene, CDR1 is MNHNY and CDR2 is SVGAGI (reference sequence). The CDR3 is 13 amino acids. Germline trimming cut 9 bases from V and 7 bases from J; bases unmatched to any gene: 5. This CDR3 reads CASWTGQNSPLHF. The CDR3 DNA is TGTGCCAGTTGGACAGGGCAGAATTCACCCCTCCACTTT.

The chain joins TRBV30 to TRBJ1-1; D not certain. CDR1 and CDR2 (germline): GTSNPN, SVGIG (reference sequence). The CDR3 runs to 13 residues. Trimming left V 3 bases short and J 6 bases short, with 14 bases between. CDR3 sequence reads: CAWRPRPLPEAFF. DNA for the CDR3: TGTGCCTGGAGACCAAGACCGCTACCTGAAGCTTTCTTT.

The chain joins TRBV5-8 to TRBJ1-5; D is ambiguous. This CDR3 is 12 amino acids long. Germline CDR1 and CDR2: SGHTS and YDEGEE. V was clipped by 3 bases and J by 3 bases, with 4 bases between them. The CDR3 sequence: CASSSNNQPQHF. The CDR3 bases are TGTGCCAGCAGCTCGAACAATCAGCCCCAGCATTTT.

This chain connects TRBV19 to TRBJ1-5, with no clear D. Germline-derived CDR1 and CDR2 are LNHDA and SQIVND (reference sequence). Trimming removed 2 bases from V and 0 bases from J, with 17 bases in between. This CDR3 contains 18 residues. The CDR3 sequence is CASSISLTQSFSNQPQHF. The CDR3 nucleotides read TGTGCCAGTAGTATATCCCTGACCCAGTCTTTTAGCAATCAGCCCCAGCATTTT.

This clone has a single count. The V and J genes are TRBV11-2 and TRBJ2-1; 7 bases map to TRBD2. Germline V CDR1 and CDR2: SGHAT, FQNNGV. Germline trimming cut 5 bases from V and 7 bases from J; bases unmatched to any gene: 11. The CDR3 is made up of 15 amino acids. In DNA form, the CDR3 reads TGTGCCAGCAGCGCCTCCTTGGGGGGGAAGAATGAGCAGTTCTTC. Translation: CASSASLGGKNEQFF.

The rearrangement uses TRBV9 and TRBJ2-1; weak D call: TRBD2 (5 bases). This CDR3 is built from 15 residues. V dropped 4 bases and J dropped 5 bases, with 16 bases sitting between them. The V gene's germline CDR1 is SGDLS and CDR2 YYNGEE. The DNA of the CDR3 is TGTGCCAGCAGCCCCGCGGGTCGAGCTAACAATGAGCAGTTCTTC. Translated, it gives CASSPAGRANNEQFF.

This clone has only one observation. This chain links TRBV25-1 with TRBJ1-3; no firm D call. The germline V gene has CDR1 MGHDK and CDR2 SYGVNS. V lost 4 bases and J lost 4, with 8 bases in between. This CDR3 region has 13 residues. This chain's CDR3 is CASSGRRGNTIYF. CDR3 DNA: TGTGCCAGCAGTGGGCGCAGGGGAAACACCATATATTTT.

The V and J genes are TRBV4-1 and TRBJ2-7; 9 bases line up with TRBD1. The germline V gene encodes CDR1 MGHRA and CDR2 YSYEKL. The V gene end was trimmed by 0 bases and the J gene end by 3 bases; junction bases not matched to a gene: 12. The CDR3 spans 18 residues. CDR3 in DNA: TGCGCCAGCAGCCAAGAAATCCCGACAGGGGGTGGTGACTACGAGCAGTACTTC. Translation: CASSQEIPTGGGDYEQYF.

The genes are TRBV4-3 and TRBJ1-1; no reliable D call. V was trimmed by 1 base and J by 8 bases, leaving 11 bases between them. The CDR3 is 13 amino acids. Per the germline V gene, CDR1 is LGHNA and CDR2 is YSLEER. This chain's CDR3 is CASSQGGFGEAFF. In DNA form, the CDR3 reads TGCGCCAGCAGCCAAGGGGGATTCGGGGAAGCTTTCTTT.